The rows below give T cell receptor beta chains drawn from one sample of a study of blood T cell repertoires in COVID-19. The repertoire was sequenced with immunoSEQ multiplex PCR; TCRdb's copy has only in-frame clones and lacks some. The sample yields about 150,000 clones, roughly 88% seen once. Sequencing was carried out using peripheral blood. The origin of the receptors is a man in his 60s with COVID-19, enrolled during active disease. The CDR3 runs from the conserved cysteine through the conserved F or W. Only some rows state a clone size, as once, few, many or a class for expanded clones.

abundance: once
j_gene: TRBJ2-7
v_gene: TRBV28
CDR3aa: CASSGTGLASYEQYF

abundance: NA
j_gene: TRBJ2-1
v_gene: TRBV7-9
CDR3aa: CASSRGTGSFRDNEQFF

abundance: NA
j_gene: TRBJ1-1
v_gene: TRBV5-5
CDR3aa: CASSSVRGGTEAFF

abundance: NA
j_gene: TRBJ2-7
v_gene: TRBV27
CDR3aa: CASSPRRGVNYEQYF

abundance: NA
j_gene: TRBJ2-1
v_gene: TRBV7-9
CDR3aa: CASSETSGAGNEQFF

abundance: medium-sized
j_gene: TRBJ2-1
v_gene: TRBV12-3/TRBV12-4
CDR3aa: CASTPGPGRGQFF

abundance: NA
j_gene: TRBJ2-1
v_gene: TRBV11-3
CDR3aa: CASSLGLQGHEQFF

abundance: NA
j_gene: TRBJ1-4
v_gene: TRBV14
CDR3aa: CASRGQGVEKLFF

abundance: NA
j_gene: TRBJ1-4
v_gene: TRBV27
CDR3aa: CASRDGGGPNEKLFF

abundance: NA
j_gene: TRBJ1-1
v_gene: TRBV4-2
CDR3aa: CASSHPLEGTEAFF

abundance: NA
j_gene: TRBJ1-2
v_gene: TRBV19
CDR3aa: CASSIDYGVTYGYTF

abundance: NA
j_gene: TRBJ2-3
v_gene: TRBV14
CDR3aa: CASSSGTRPDTQYF